This TCR beta chain is from a study of T cell responses to AZD1222 COVID-19 vaccine. Regarding the study as a whole: Mapped onto spike, vaccine-associated CD4 TCRs spanned it and were dominant at 160-218 and 743-854. Spike-specific TCR breadth and depth went up after people got two AZD1222 doses. Every sample of the repertoires postdated the peak T cell response.

This CDR3 region has 16 residues. Sequencing used immunoSEQ multiplex PCR; TCRdb keeps in-frame clones, though not all of them. The sample records 95,000 to 150,000 clones, approximately 91% being singletons. As for this clone: What it binds is unknown.

The material was peripheral blood, obtained on day 0 of AZD1222 vaccination. The chain has TRBV21-1 and TRBJ2-1; whether TRBD2, the table's D call, matches the DNA was not checked. TRBV21-1 is reported as a pseudogene. This clonotype was sampled from an adult in good health. CDR3: CASSKNRAWRGNEQFF. The CDR3, as DNA: TGTGCCAGCAGCAAAAATCGGGCCTGGCGGGGGAATGAGCAGTTCTTC.